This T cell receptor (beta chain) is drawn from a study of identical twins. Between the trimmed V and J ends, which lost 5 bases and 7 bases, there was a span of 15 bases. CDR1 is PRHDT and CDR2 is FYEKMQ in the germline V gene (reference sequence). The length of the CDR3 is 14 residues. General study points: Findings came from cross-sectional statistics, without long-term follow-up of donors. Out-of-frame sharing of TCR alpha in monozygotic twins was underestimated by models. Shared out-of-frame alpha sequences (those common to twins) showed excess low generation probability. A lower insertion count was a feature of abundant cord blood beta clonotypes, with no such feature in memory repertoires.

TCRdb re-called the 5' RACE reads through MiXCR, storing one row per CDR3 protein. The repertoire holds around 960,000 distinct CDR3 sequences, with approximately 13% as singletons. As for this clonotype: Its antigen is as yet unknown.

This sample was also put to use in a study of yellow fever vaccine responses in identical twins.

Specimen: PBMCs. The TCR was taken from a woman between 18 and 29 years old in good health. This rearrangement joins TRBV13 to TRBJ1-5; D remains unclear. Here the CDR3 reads CASSRGNSWQPQHF. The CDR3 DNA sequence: TGTGCCAGCAGCCGTGGTAATAGTTGGCAGCCCCAGCATTTT.